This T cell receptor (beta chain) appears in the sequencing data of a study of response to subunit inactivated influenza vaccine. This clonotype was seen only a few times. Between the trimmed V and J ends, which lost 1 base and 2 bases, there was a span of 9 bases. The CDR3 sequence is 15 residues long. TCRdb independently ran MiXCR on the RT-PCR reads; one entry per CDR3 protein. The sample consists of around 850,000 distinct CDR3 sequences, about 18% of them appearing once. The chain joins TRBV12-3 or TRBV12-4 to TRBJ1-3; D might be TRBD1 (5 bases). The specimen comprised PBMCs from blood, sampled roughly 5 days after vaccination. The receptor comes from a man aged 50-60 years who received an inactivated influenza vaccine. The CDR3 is CASSLDTGPGNTIYF. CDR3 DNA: TGTGCCAGCAGTTTAGATACAGGCCCTGGAAACACCATATATTTT.